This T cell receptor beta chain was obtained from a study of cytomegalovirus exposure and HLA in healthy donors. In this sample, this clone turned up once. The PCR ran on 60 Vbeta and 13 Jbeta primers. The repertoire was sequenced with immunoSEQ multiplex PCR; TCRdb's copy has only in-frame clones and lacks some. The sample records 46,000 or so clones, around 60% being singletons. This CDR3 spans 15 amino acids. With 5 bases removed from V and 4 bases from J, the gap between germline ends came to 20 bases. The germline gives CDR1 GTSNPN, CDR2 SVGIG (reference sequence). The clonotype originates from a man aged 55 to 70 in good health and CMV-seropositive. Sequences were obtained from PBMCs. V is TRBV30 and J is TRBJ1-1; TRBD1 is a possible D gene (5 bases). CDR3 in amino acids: CAWDKSRGVGTEAFF. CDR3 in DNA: TGTGCCTGGGACAAAAGTCGGGGGGTTGGCACTGAAGCTTTCTTT.